The entry below gives a single TCR beta chain sequence along with its context. Its antigen is undetermined. The data are from a study of T cells in Graves' hyperthyroidism and ophthalmopathy. Any patient presenting with uncontrolled infection, other autoimmune disease, pregnancy or lactation was left out. Whole-study results and caveats: From stable hyperthyroidism, ophthalmopathy was separated by a 13 V-J model.

Amplified regions were TCR beta CDR3 sequences from RNA transcripts. During a first-round RT-PCR of the TCR CDR3, the HTBI primer set was used. Each CDR3 protein is one row after TCRdb ran MiXCR on the multiplex PCR reads. The sample holds 250,000 to 350,000 distinct CDR3 sequences; about 20% are singletons and the top ten take roughly 60%. This CDR3 comprises 14 residues. V gave up 2 bases and J gave up 12 bases, with 17 bases separating them. CDR1 SGHTA and CDR2 FQGNSA come from the germline V gene. V is TRBV7-2 and J is TRBJ2-1, with a possible D match to TRBD1 (6 bases). This clonotype was sampled from a man in his thirties or forties with Graves' ophthalmopathy. Sequenced sample: blood. CDR3 coding DNA: TGTGCCAGCAGCTTACCCTGGACAGCCAGAAGGCAGTTCTTC. Translation: CASSLPWTARRQFF.